This TCR beta chain comes out of a study of shared clonotypes between healthy human individuals. Study-wide results and limits: Represented diversity (both genetic and exposure-history) was limited by the small number of donors.

V was pared by 1 base and J by 2 bases, with 11 bases between. CDR1 is MDHEN, CDR2 SYDVKM, per germline. The CDR3 has 15 amino acids. TCRdb keeps only in-frame clones here, not all; method: immunoSEQ multiplex PCR. The data contain fewer than 600,000 clones, roughly three quarters of them seen just once; the ten biggest clones take up around 13%. In this sample, this clone turned up a few times. Its antigen is unidentified. The sequencing input was PBMCs. This chain joins TRBV28 and TRBJ2-5; perhaps TRBD1 as D (5 bases). This clonotype was sampled from a woman in her thirties or forties in good health. Some clones in this sample may be carry-over from other donors' samples. The CDR3, as DNA: TGTGCCAGCAGTTTATTAGGGGCAGGGCAAGAGACCCAGTACTTC. Protein product: CASSLLGAGQETQYF.